This record covers a single TCR beta chain. Its antigen is undetermined. This specimen comes from a study of T cell responses to AZD1222 COVID-19 vaccine. Study findings and constraints: Only six or seven AZD1222 recipients were seropositive at baseline. Females outnumbered males among donors, who were mostly white British; clonal diversity was possibly underestimated. Targeting of unmutated variant regions was reportedly seen in nearly half of spike-specific TCRs.

Pooled together were second doses at about 4 or about 12 weeks. TCRdb keeps only in-frame clones here, not all; method: immunoSEQ multiplex PCR. Of about 160,000 clones listed, around 94% are singletons. The germline V and J ends were trimmed by 2 bases and 3 bases, with 8 bases remaining between them. Germline lookup yields CDR1 KGHDR and CDR2 SFDVKD. The CDR3 contains 14 residues. The receptor comes from an adult who received the AZD1222 COVID-19 vaccine. The source was peripheral blood, collected 28 days after the second AZD1222 dose. The gene calls are TRBV24-1 and TRBJ2-3; no clear D gene. DNA of the CDR3: TGTGCCACCAGTGATTCGATTGTTACAGATACGCAGTATTTT. Its protein product is CATSDSIVTDTQYF.